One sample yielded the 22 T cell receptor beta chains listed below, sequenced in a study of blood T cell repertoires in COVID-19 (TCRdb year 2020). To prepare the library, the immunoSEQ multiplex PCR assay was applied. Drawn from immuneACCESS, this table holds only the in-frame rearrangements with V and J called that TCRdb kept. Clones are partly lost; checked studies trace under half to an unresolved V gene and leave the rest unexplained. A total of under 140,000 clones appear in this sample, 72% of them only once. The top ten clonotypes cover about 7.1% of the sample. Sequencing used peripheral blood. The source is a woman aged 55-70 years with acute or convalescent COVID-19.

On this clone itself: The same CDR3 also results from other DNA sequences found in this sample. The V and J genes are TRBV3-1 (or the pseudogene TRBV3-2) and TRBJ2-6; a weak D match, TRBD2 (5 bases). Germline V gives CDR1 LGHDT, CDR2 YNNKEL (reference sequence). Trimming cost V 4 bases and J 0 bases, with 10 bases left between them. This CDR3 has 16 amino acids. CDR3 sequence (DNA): TGTGCCAGCAGCCCCCGACGGGACTCTGGGGCCAACGTCCTGACTTTC. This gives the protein CASSPRRDSGANVLTF.

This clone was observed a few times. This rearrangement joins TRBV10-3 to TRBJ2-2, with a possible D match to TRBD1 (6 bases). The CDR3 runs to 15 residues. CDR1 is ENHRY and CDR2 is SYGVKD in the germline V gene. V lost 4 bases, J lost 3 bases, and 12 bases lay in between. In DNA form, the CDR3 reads TGTGCCATCAGTGGGGCAGGGGCGGACACCGGGGAGCTGTTTTTT. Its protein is CAISGAGADTGELFF.

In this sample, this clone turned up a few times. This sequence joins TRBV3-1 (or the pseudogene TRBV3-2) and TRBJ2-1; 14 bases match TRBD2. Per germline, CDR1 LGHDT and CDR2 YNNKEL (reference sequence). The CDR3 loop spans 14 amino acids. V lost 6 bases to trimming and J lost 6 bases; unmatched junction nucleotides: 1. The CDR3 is CASRTSGGANEQFF. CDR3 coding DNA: TGTGCCAGCAGGACTAGCGGGGGGGCCAATGAGCAGTTCTTC.

The CDR3 loop reads CASSAYRDRGYGYTF. CDR3 bases: TGCGCCAGCAGTGCGTACAGGGATCGAGGCTATGGCTACACCTTC. The chain has TRBV10-1 and TRBJ1-2, with a weak D call TRBD1 (6 bases). V dropped 4 bases and J dropped 4 bases, with 16 bases sitting between them. Germline values: CDR1 WNHNN, CDR2 SYGVQD (reference sequence). The CDR3 has 15 amino acids.

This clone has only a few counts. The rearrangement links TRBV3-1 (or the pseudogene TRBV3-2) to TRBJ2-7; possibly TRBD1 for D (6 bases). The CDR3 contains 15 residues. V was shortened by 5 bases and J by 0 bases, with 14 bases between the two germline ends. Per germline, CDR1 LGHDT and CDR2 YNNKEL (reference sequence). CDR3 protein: CASSMDSPSSYEQYF. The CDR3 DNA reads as TGTGCCAGCAGCATGGACAGTCCCTCCTCCTACGAGCAGTACTTC.

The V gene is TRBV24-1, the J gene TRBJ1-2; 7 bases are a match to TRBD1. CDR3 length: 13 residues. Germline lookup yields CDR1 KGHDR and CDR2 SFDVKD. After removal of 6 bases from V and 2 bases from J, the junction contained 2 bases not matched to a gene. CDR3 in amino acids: CATSSTGNYGYTF. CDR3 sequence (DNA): TGTGCCACCAGTTCGACAGGGAACTATGGCTACACCTTC.

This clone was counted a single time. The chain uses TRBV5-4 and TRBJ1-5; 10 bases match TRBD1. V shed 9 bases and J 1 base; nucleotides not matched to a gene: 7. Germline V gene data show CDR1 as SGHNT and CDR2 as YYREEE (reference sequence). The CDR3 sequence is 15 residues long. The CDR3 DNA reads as TGTGCCACACGGACAGGGGGTCTGAGCAATCAGCCCCAGCATTTT. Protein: CATRTGGLSNQPQHF.

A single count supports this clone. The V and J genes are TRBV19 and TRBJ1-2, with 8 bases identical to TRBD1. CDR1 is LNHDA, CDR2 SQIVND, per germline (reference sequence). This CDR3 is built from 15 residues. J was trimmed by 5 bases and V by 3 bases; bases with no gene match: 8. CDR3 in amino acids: CASSILDRDSYGYTF. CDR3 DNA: TGTGCCAGTAGTATTTTGGACAGGGACTCATATGGCTACACCTTC.

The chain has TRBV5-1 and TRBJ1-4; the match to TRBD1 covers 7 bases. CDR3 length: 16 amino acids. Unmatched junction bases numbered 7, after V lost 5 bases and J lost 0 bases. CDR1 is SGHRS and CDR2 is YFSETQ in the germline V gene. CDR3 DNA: TGCGCCAGCAGACCTACAGGGGCTGCAACTAATGAAAAACTGTTTTTT. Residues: CASRPTGAATNEKLFF.

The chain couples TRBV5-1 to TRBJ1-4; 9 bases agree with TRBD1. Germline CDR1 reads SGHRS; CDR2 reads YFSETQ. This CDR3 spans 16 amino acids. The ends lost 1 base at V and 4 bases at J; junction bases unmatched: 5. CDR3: CASSLRTGVRNEKLFF. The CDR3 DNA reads TGCGCCAGCAGCTTGCGGACAGGGGTTCGTAATGAAAAACTGTTTTTT.

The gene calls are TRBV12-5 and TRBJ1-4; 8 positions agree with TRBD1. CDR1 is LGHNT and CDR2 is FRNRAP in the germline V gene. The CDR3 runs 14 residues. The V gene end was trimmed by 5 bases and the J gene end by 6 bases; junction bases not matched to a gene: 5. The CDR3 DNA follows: TGTGCTAGTGGTCCCGGGACAGGTGATGAAAAACTGTTTTTT. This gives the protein CASGPGTGDEKLFF.

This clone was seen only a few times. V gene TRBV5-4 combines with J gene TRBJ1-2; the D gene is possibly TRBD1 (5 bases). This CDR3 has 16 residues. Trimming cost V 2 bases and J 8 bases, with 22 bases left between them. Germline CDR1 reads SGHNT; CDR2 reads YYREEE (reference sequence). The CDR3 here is CASSFPTGLSSTGYTF. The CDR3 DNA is TGTGCCAGCAGCTTTCCCACAGGCCTCAGTTCAACGGGCTACACCTTC.

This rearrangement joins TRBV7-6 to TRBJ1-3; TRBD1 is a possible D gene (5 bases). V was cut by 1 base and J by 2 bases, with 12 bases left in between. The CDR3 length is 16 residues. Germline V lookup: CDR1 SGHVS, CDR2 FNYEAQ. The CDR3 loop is CASSLEQVNPGNTIYF. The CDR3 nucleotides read TGTGCCAGCAGCTTAGAACAGGTGAACCCTGGAAACACCATATATTTT.

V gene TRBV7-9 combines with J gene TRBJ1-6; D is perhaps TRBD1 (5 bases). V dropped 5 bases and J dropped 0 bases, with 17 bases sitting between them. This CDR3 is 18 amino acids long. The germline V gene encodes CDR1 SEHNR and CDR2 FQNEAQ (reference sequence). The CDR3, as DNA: TGTGCCAGCAGCGCGAAAAGCAGGGCTAGCTCCTATAATTCACCCCTCCACTTT. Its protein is CASSAKSRASSYNSPLHF.

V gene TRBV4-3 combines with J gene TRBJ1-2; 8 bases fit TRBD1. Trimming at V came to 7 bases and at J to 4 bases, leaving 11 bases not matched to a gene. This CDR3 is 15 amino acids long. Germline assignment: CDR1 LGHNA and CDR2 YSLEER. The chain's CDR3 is CASTRDRGASYGYTF. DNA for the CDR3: TGCGCCAGCACCAGAGACAGGGGAGCTAGCTATGGCTACACCTTC.

This CDR3 reads CSVDWQGASEQYF. Here the CDR3 DNA reads TGCAGCGTTGACTGGCAGGGGGCGAGCGAGCAGTACTTC. The chain couples TRBV29-1 to TRBJ2-7; 8 nucleotides match TRBD1. With 3 bases clipped from V and 6 bases from J, the junction kept 7 bases outside the gene matches. CDR1 and CDR2 (germline): SQVTM, ANQGSEA. The CDR3 runs 13 residues.

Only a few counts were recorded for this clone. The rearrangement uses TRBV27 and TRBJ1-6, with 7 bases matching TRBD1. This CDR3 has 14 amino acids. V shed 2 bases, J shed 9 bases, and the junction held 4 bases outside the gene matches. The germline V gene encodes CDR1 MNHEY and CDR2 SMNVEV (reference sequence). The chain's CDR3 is CASSLRQGFSPLHF. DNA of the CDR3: TGTGCCAGCAGTTTACGACAGGGTTTTTCACCCCTCCACTTT.

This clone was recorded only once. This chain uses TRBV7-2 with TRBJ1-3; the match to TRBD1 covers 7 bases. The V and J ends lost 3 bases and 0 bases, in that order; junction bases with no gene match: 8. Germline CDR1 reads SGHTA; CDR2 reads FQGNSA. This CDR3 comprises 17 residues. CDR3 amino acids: CASSLRSGGSSGNTIYF. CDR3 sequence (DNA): TGTGCCAGCAGCTTGAGGTCAGGGGGAAGCTCTGGAAACACCATATATTTT. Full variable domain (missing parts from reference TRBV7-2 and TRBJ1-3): GAGVSQSPSNKVTEKGKDVELRCDPISGHTALYWYRQSLGQGLEFLIYFQGNSAPDKSGLPSDRFSAERTGGSVSTLTIQRTQQEDSAVYLCASSLRSGGSSGNTIYFGEGSWLTVV.

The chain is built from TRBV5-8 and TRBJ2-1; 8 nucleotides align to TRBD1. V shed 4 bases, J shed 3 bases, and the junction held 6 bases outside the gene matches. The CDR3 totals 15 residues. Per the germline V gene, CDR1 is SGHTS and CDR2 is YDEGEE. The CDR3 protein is CASSRQGARYNEQFF. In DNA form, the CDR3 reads TGTGCCAGCAGCCGGCAGGGGGCGCGCTACAATGAGCAGTTCTTC.

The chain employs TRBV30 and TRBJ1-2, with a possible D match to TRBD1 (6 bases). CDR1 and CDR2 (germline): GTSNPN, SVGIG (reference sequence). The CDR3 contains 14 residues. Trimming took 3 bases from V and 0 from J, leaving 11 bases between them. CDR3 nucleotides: TGTGCCTGGAGGGTACAGGGTACTAACTATGGCTACACCTTC. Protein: CAWRVQGTNYGYTF.

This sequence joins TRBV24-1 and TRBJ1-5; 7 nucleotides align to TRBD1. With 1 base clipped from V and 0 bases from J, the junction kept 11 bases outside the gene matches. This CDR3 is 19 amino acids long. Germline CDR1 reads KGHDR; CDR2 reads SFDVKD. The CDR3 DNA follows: TGTGCCACCAGTGATTTAATCAGGGGGAAGGGGTTTAGCAATCAGCCCCAGCATTTT. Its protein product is CATSDLIRGKGFSNQPQHF.

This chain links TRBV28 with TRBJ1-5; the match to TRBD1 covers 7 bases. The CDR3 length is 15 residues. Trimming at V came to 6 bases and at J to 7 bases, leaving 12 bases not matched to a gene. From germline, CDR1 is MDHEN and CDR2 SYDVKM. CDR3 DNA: TGTGCCAGCAGAACCTACAGGGGATTAGGGCAGCCCCAGCATTTT. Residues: CASRTYRGLGQPQHF.